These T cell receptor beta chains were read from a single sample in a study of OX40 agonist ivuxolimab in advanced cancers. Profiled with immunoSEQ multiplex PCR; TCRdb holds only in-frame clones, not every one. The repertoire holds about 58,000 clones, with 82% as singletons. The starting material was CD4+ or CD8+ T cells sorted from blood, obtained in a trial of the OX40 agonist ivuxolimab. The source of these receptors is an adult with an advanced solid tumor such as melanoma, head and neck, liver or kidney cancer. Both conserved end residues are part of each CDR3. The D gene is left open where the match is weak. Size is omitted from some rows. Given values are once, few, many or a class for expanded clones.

CDR3aa: CAISEGYRAYGYTF
CDR3nt: TGTGCCATCAGTGAGGGGTACAGAGCCTATGGCTACACCTTC
abundance: once
d_gene: -
j_gene: TRBJ1-2
v_gene: TRBV10-3
len: 14

CDR3aa: CASRPAGATHGNTIYF
CDR3nt: TGTGCCAGCCGCCCAGCTGGGGCAACCCATGGAAACACCATATATTTT
abundance: -
d_gene: -
j_gene: TRBJ1-3
v_gene: TRBV9
len: 16

CDR3aa: CASSQDRGRDEQFF
CDR3nt: TGCGCCAGCAGCCAGGACAGGGGGCGAGATGAGCAGTTCTTC
abundance: -
d_gene: TRBD1
j_gene: TRBJ2-1
v_gene: TRBV5-1
len: 14

CDR3aa: CASSRSGRGQDYGYTF
CDR3nt: TGTGCCAGCAGCCGATCGGGACGGGGGCAGGACTATGGCTACACCTTC
abundance: -
d_gene: -
j_gene: TRBJ1-2
v_gene: TRBV5-4
len: 16

CDR3aa: CASSLSPPGYTF
CDR3nt: TGTGCCAGCAGTTTATCCCCACCTGGCTACACCTTC
abundance: once
d_gene: -
j_gene: TRBJ1-2
v_gene: TRBV28
len: 12

CDR3aa: CAWKGDRQETQYF
CDR3nt: TGTGCCTGGAAGGGGGACAGGCAAGAGACCCAGTACTTC
abundance: -
d_gene: TRBD1
j_gene: TRBJ2-5
v_gene: TRBV30
len: 13

CDR3aa: CASSLSSRTSAGNEQFF
CDR3nt: TGTGCCAGCAGCTTATCGTCCCGGACTAGCGCGGGGAATGAGCAGTTCTTC
abundance: -
d_gene: TRBD2
j_gene: TRBJ2-1
v_gene: TRBV7-2
len: 17

CDR3aa: CASRSNSLRTEAFF
CDR3nt: TGTGCCAGCAGAAGCAATTCCTTAAGGACTGAAGCTTTCTTT
abundance: -
d_gene: -
j_gene: TRBJ1-1
v_gene: TRBV27
len: 14

CDR3aa: CASSLGNSGVTDTQYF
CDR3nt: TGCGCCAGCAGCTTGGGAAATAGCGGGGTCACAGATACGCAGTATTTT
abundance: -
d_gene: TRBD2
j_gene: TRBJ2-3
v_gene: TRBV5-1
len: 16

CDR3aa: CASSFSRRSGNSPLHF
CDR3nt: TGTGCCAGCAGTTTTTCTAGACGGTCAGGCAATTCACCCCTCCACTTT
abundance: once
d_gene: -
j_gene: TRBJ1-6
v_gene: TRBV27
len: 16

CDR3aa: CASSYHRSYEQYF
CDR3nt: TGTGCCAGCAGCTACCATCGCTCCTACGAGCAGTACTTC
abundance: -
d_gene: -
j_gene: TRBJ2-7
v_gene: TRBV7-6
len: 13

CDR3aa: CASSPGFVYRPPLWVNSPLHF
CDR3nt: TGTGCCAGCAGCCCAGGATTCGTGTACAGACCGCCTCTTTGGGTTAATTCACCCCTCCACTTT
abundance: -
d_gene: -
j_gene: TRBJ1-6
v_gene: TRBV7-6
len: 21

CDR3aa: CASSFRAEYEQYF
CDR3nt: TGTGCCAGCAGCTTCAGGGCGGAGTACGAGCAGTACTTC
abundance: -
d_gene: -
j_gene: TRBJ2-7
v_gene: TRBV11-3
len: 13

CDR3aa: CASSARTENTEAFF
CDR3nt: TGTGCCAGTAGTGCAAGGACGGAAAACACTGAAGCTTTCTTT
abundance: -
d_gene: -
j_gene: TRBJ1-1
v_gene: TRBV19
len: 14

CDR3aa: CASSLRGTQYF
CDR3nt: TGTGCCAGCAGCTTACGCGGGACCCAGTACTTC
abundance: -
d_gene: -
j_gene: TRBJ2-5
v_gene: TRBV11-3
len: 11

CDR3aa: CASRAGTKNTGELFF
CDR3nt: TGTGCCAGCAGGGCCGGGACAAAGAACACCGGGGAGCTGTTTTTT
abundance: -
d_gene: -
j_gene: TRBJ2-2
v_gene: TRBV7-3
len: 15

CDR3aa: CASSRGASTDTQYF
CDR3nt: TGTGCCAGCTCCCGCGGGGCTAGCACAGATACGCAGTATTTT
abundance: -
d_gene: -
j_gene: TRBJ2-3
v_gene: TRBV18
len: 14

CDR3aa: CASSPGTGGQPQHF
CDR3nt: TGTGCCAGCAGCCCTGGGACAGGGGGTCAGCCCCAGCATTTT
abundance: -
d_gene: TRBD1
j_gene: TRBJ1-5
v_gene: TRBV6-5
len: 14

CDR3aa: CASSGREANEKLFF
CDR3nt: TGTGCCAGCAGCGGGAGGGAGGCTAATGAAAAACTGTTTTTT
abundance: once
d_gene: -
j_gene: TRBJ1-4
v_gene: TRBV9
len: 14

CDR3aa: CASIRTPPYNEQFF
CDR3nt: TGTGCCAGCATTAGGACTCCCCCCTACAATGAGCAGTTCTTC
abundance: once
d_gene: -
j_gene: TRBJ2-1
v_gene: TRBV7-2
len: 14

CDR3aa: CATQGAMSSSYEQYF
CDR3nt: TGTGCCACCCAAGGGGCGATGTCGAGCTCCTACGAGCAGTACTTC
abundance: -
d_gene: -
j_gene: TRBJ2-7
v_gene: TRBV19
len: 15

CDR3aa: CASSSTKDRVYYGYTF
CDR3nt: TGTGCCAGCAGTTCTACGAAGGACAGGGTTTACTATGGCTACACCTTC
abundance: -
d_gene: TRBD1
j_gene: TRBJ1-2
v_gene: TRBV28
len: 16

CDR3aa: CASSEGEGGETQYF
CDR3nt: TGCGCCAGCAGCGAAGGAGAAGGGGGAGAGACCCAGTACTTC
abundance: -
d_gene: -
j_gene: TRBJ2-5
v_gene: TRBV10-1
len: 14

CDR3aa: CASSLESSYNEQFF
CDR3nt: TGCGCCAGCAGCTTGGAAAGCTCCTACAATGAGCAGTTCTTC
abundance: -
d_gene: -
j_gene: TRBJ2-1
v_gene: TRBV5-1
len: 14

CDR3aa: CASSFRGTETQYF
CDR3nt: TGTGCCAGCAGCTTTAGGGGTACGGAGACCCAGTACTTC
abundance: once
d_gene: -
j_gene: TRBJ2-5
v_gene: TRBV7-9
len: 13

CDR3aa: CASSSYGPSYNEQFF
CDR3nt: TGTGCCAGCAGTTCGTACGGGCCCTCCTACAATGAGCAGTTCTTC
abundance: -
d_gene: -
j_gene: TRBJ2-1
v_gene: TRBV5-6
len: 15

CDR3aa: CASSLTGSGETGELFF
CDR3nt: TGTGCTAGCAGCTTAACAGGGAGTGGGGAGACCGGGGAGCTGTTTTTT
abundance: -
d_gene: -
j_gene: TRBJ2-2
v_gene: TRBV7-7
len: 16

CDR3aa: CASSWAGTTTKGYTF
CDR3nt: TGTGCCAGCAGTTGGGCCGGGACAACGACGAAGGGCTACACCTTC
abundance: -
d_gene: -
j_gene: TRBJ1-2
v_gene: TRBV6-1
len: 15